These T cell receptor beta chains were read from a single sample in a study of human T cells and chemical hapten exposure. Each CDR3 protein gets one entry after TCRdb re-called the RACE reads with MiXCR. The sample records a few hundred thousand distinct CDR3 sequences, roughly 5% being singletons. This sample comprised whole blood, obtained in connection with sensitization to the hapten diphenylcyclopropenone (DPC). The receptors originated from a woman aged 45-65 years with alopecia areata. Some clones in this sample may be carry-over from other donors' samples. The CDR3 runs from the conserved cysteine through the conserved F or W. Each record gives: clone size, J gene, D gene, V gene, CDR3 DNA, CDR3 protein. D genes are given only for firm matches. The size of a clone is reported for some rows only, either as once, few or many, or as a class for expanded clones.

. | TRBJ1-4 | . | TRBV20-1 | TGCAGTGCTATGGACAGTGTCGAAAAACTGTTTTTT | CSAMDSVEKLFF
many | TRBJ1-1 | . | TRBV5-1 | TGCGCCAGCAGCTTGGGTATGGATGAAGCTTTCTTT | CASSLGMDEAFF
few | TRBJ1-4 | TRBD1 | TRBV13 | TGTGCCAGCAGCCAACAGGGGACTAATGAAAAACTGTTTTTT | CASSQQGTNEKLFF
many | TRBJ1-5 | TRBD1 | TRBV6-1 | TGTGCCAGCAGCCATAAGGAAGGACAGGTGGTCTTTCGGAGCAATCAGCCCCAGCATTTT | CASSHKEGQVVFRSNQPQHF
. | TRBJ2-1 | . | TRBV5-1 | TGCGCCAGCAGCACCGCTGGGCACAGCTCCTACAATGAGCAGTTCTTC | CASSTAGHSSYNEQFF
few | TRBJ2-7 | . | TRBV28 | TGTGCCAGCAGCGCCATGGGAGGAGTGGACGAGCAGTACTTC | CASSAMGGVDEQYF
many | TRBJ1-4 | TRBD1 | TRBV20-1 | TGCAGTGCAACAATGACAGGGGGCATTGAAAAACTGTTTTTT | CSATMTGGIEKLFF
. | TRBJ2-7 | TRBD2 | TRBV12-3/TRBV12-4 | TGTGCCAGCAGTCTGTGGGGGGGACCGAGGGACGAGCAGTACTTC | CASSLWGGPRDEQYF
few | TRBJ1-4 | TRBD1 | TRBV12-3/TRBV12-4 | TGTGCCAGCAGTACCACGACAGGGGTCCATGAAAAACTGTTTTTT | CASSTTTGVHEKLFF
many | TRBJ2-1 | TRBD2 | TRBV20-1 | TGCAGTGCTAGAGACCTAGCGGGATTCCACAATGAGCAGTTCTTC | CSARDLAGFHNEQFF
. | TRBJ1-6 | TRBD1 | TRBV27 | TGTGCCACTGGGGACAGGGAAGGTTCACCCCTCCACTTT | CATGDREGSPLHF
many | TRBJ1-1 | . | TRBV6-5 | TGTGCCAGCAGTTACGGGCCAAGGAGGATAACTTTCTTT | CASSYGPRRITFF
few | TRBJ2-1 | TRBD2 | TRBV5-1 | TGCGCCAGCAGCTCCGGACTAGCCTATGAGCAGTTCTTC | CASSSGLAYEQFF
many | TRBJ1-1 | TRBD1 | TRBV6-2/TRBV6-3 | TGTGCCAGCAGTCTACACCAGGGGGCGAGTACTGAAGCTTTCTTT | CASSLHQGASTEAFF
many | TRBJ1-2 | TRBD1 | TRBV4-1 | TGCGCCAGCAGCCTTGCGACAGGGTTGCGTGGCTACACCTTC | CASSLATGLRGYTF
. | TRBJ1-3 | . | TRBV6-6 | TGTGCCAGCACTCTCGGACAGTCCTCTGGAAACACCATATATTTT | CASTLGQSSGNTIYF
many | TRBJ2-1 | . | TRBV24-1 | TGTGCCACCAGTGATTCCAGGACGGGCGTTACTTATGAGCAGTTCTTC | CATSDSRTGVTYEQFF
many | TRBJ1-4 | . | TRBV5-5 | TGTGCCAGCAGCTTGACCATCCCGAGTGGAAAACTGTTTTTT | CASSLTIPSGKLFF
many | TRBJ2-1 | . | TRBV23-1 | TGCGCCAGCAGTCAATCGAACAGGGTCGTTGGGAATGAGCAGTTCTTC | CASSQSNRVVGNEQFF
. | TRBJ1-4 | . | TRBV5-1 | TGCGCCAGCAGGGTTGGACTCGGGCCTGAGAATGAAAAACTGTTTTTT | CASRVGLGPENEKLFF
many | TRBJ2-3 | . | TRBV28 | TGTGCCAGCAAAGGTGGGGACCCCTCTGGAGATACGCAGTATTTT | CASKGGDPSGDTQYF
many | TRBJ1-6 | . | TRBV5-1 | TGCGCCAGCAGTTTGTACCCCCAGGGGCCTAATTCACCCCTCCACTTT | CASSLYPQGPNSPLHF
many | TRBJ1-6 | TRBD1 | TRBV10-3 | TGTGCCATGACGGAGGGGACAGGGGACTCACCCCTCCACTTT | CAMTEGTGDSPLHF
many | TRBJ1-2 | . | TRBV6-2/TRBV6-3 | TGTGCCAGCAGTCGTGGGGGATTGGATGGCTACACCTTC | CASSRGGLDGYTF
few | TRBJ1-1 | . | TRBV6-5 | TGTGCCAGCAGCGACAGTCTTGGTGAAGCTTTCTTT | CASSDSLGEAFF
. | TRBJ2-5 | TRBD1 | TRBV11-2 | TGTGCCAGCAGTCGACTAACAGGGGTCCAAGAGACCCAGTACTTC | CASSRLTGVQETQYF
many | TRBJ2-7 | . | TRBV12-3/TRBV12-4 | TGTGCCAGCACTTTTGGGGTTGGCGAGCAGTACTTC | CASTFGVGEQYF
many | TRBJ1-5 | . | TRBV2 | TGTGCCAGCAGGCCAGATTCTAGTTCCTGGTCGCCCCAGCATTTT | CASRPDSSSWSPQHF
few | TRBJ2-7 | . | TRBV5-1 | TGCGCCAGCAGCTTGGGGCGGTCCGGGACGTTCCCCTACGAGCAGTACTTC | CASSLGRSGTFPYEQYF
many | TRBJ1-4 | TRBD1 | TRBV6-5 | TGTGCCAGCAGTGCACAGGGGCCCGTAAATGAAAAACTGTTTTTT | CASSAQGPVNEKLFF
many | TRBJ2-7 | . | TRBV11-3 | TGTGCCAGCAGTCGGACAGATTCCTACGAGCAGTACTTC | CASSRTDSYEQYF
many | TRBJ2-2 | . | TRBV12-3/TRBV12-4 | TGTGCCAGCAGTCCCGACAGGAACACCGGGGAGCTGTTTTTT | CASSPDRNTGELFF
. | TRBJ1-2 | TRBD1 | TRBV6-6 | TGTGCCAGCAGCCGCGCGGACAGGGAGGGGGCTAACTATGGCTACACCTTC | CASSRADREGANYGYTF
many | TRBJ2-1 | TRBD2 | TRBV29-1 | TGCAGCGTTGAAGATGGGAGGGGAAGGGGCTACAATGAGCAGTTCTTC | CSVEDGRGRGYNEQFF
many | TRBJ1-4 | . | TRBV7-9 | TGTGCCAGCAGTTTACTAAGTGAAAATGAAAAACTGTTTTTT | CASSLLSENEKLFF
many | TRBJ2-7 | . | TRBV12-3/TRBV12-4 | TGTGCCAGCAGTGGGGTGGGTGCCTACGAGCAGTACTTC | CASSGVGAYEQYF
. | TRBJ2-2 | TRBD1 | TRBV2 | TGTGCCAGCAGCCAAGGGACAGGGGTTTGGTTAGTTGCCGGGGAGCTGTTTTTT | CASSQGTGVWLVAGELFF
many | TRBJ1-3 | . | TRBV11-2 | TGTGCCAGCAGCTCCGGGGCCTACTCTGGAAACACCATATATTTT | CASSSGAYSGNTIYF
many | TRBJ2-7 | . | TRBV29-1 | TGCAGCGTTGAAGAGGCGGACAGCCCCTACGAGCAGTACTTC | CSVEEADSPYEQYF
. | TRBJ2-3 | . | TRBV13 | TGTGCCAGCAGCGCCGCCGAGCTCACAGATACGCAGTATTTT | CASSAAELTDTQYF
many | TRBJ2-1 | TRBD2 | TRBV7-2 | TGTGCCAGCAGCTTTAACGGGAGGGGCGATGAGCAGTTCTTC | CASSFNGRGDEQFF
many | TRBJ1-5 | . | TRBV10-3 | TGTGCCATCAGTGACCCGACAGGCCTCAATCAGCCCCAGCATTTT | CAISDPTGLNQPQHF
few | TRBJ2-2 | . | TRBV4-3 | TGCGCCAGCAGCTACGGACGGGACACCGGGGAGCTGTTTTTT | CASSYGRDTGELFF
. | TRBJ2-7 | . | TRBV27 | TGTGCCAGCAGTTCCCGAACAGGACGAAGGGGTTTGTACGAGCAGTACTTC | CASSSRTGRRGLYEQYF